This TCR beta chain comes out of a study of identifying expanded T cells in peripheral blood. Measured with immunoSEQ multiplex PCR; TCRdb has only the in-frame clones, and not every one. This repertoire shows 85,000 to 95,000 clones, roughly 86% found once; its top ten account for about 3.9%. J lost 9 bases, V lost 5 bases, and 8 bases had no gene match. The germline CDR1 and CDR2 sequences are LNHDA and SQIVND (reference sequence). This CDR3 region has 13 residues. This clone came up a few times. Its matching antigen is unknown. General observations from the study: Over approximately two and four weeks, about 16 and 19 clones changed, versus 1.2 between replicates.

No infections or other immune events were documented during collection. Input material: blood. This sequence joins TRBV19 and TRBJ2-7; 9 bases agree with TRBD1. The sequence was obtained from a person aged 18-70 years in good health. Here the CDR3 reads CASSVGQGSWQYF. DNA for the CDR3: TGTGCCAGTAGTGTCGGACAGGGGTCGTGGCAGTACTTC. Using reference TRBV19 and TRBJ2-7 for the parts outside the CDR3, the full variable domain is DGGITQSPKYLFRKEGQNVTLSCEQNLNHDAMYWYRQDPGQGLRLIYYSQIVNDFQKGDIAEGYSVSREKKESFPLTVTSAQKNPTAFYLCASSVGQGSWQYFGPGTRLTVT.